These 2 T cell receptor beta chains were sequenced from one sample in a study of T cell repertoires in cytomegalovirus infection. What these receptors recognize is not known. TCRdb re-called the reads with MiXCR, one entry per CDR3 protein. The sample yields 110,000 or so distinct CDR3 sequences, 25% to 35% seen once. Sequencing used CD8+ T cells from cultured PBMCs, obtained from culture after CMV antigen stimulation. These receptors all stem from a human donor in good health (CMV status not recorded). Some clones in this sample may be carry-over from other donors' samples.

The rearrangement uses TRBV6-5 and TRBJ2-1, with TRBD2 matching over 9 bases. V dropped 2 bases and J dropped 4; count of bases not matched to a gene: 3. Per germline, CDR1 MNHEY and CDR2 SVGAGI. The CDR3 is 15 amino acids. The CDR3 region has the DNA TGTGCCAGCAGTTACGGACTAGCGACTTACAATGAGCAGTTCTTC. Its translation: CASSYGLATYNEQFF.

This clonotype was recorded many times. The chain links TRBV7-8 to TRBJ1-5; 7 bases are shared with TRBD1. This CDR3 has 15 amino acids. V shed 8 bases and J 7 bases; nucleotides not matched to a gene: 14. Germline CDR1 SGHVS, CDR2 FQNEAQ. CDR3 protein: CASGEFGQAIQPQHF. CDR3 in DNA: TGTGCCAGCGGGGAATTCGGACAGGCGATCCAGCCCCAGCATTTT.